This T cell receptor beta chain was observed in a study of CD8+ T cells in alopecia areata. Study-wide context: Patients in the study were on tofacitinib for 6 to 18 months, then off it for 6 months.

The treatment here: oral pan-JAK inhibitor, 5-10 mg twice daily. Points on this clone: Other DNA variants within this sample encode the same CDR3.

V dropped 4 bases and J dropped 3 bases, with 2 bases sitting between them. This CDR3 has 11 residues. Germline V gene lookup returns CDR1 MGHDK and CDR2 SYGVNS. Following extraction, RNA underwent reverse transcription to cDNA, which served as the sequencing template. The protocol was immunoSEQ multiplex PCR, while the TCRdb copy is restricted to in-frame clones and leaves out a portion. The sample carries around 300,000 clones, over 45% recorded once. The TCR sequence derives from a human donor with alopecia areata. Sequencing used CD4+ T cells sorted from blood, obtained between weeks 51 and 54, from a patient treated with tofacitinib. The rearrangement joins TRBV25-1 to TRBJ2-3; no reliable D call. The CDR3 region has the DNA TGTGCCAGCAGTGTAACAGATACGCAGTATTTT. Residues: CASSVTDTQYF.